This TCR beta chain was profiled in a study of cytotoxic CD8 clonotypes in ibrutinib-treated CLL. The data were produced by immunoSEQ multiplex PCR, yet TCRdb's version contains in-frame clones alone and is incomplete. The sample yields under 150,000 clones, about 84% seen once. Per the germline V gene, CDR1 is SEHNR and CDR2 is FQNEAQ (reference sequence). The CDR3 length is 13 residues. V was trimmed by 3 bases and J by 10 bases, leaving 13 bases between them. This chain uses TRBV7-9 with TRBJ2-1, with D perhaps TRBD2 (5 bases). The specimen was PBMCs, collected after 36 months of ibrutinib treatment. The TCR comes from a human donor with chronic lymphocytic leukemia. This CDR3 reads CASSLDGVGEQFF. The CDR3, as DNA: TGTGCCAGCAGCTTGGACGGGGTTGGGGAGCAGTTCTTC. Supplemented by reference TRBV7-9 and TRBJ2-1, the full variable domain reads DTGVSQNPRHKITKRGQNVTFRCDPISEHNRLYWYRQTLGQGPEFLTYFQNEAQLEKSRLLSDRFSAERPKGSFSTLEIQRTEQGDSAMYLCASSLDGVGEQFFGPGTRLTVL.